The 22 T cell receptor beta chains given below trace back to one sample, sequenced in a study of CD8+CD57+ T cells in acquired aplastic anemia. The study profiled TCR beta VDJ and CDR3 using genomic DNA as template. MiXCR, applied by TCRdb to the reads, yields one record per CDR3 protein. This table holds fewer than 250,000 distinct CDR3 sequences, around 45% found once. The authors sequenced patients whose flow cytometry had shown CD8+CD57+ cell expansion. Sequencing input: sorted CD4+, CD8+, or CD8+CD57+ T cells (not recorded which) from PBMCs. Receptor source: a human donor with aplastic anemia.

This clonotype was picked up many times. This chain links TRBV11-3 with TRBJ1-3; TRBD1 agrees at 7 bases. The CDR3 consists of 14 residues. The germline V gene encodes CDR1 SGHNT and CDR2 YENEEA. V was pared by 10 bases and J by 0 bases, with 6 bases of the junction left unmatched. This CDR3 reads CATRQGLSGNTIYF. The CDR3 DNA sequence: TGTGCCACCCGACAGGGCCTCTCTGGAAACACCATATATTTT.

This clonotype appeared many times. This sequence joins TRBV7-6 and TRBJ1-1, with no clear D. Trimming removed 5 bases from V and 4 bases from J, with 11 bases in between. The CDR3 runs 13 residues. Germline lookup yields CDR1 SGHVS and CDR2 FNYEAQ. The CDR3 nucleotides are TGTGCCAGCAGCCCTCTAAGAGGCACTGAAGCTTTCTTT. Translated, it gives CASSPLRGTEAFF.

V usage is TRBV20-1 and J usage is TRBJ1-2; D unclear. The V end lost 1 base, the J end lost 8 bases, and 14 bases lay between the germline ends. Germline loops: CDR1 DFQATT, CDR2 SNEGSKA (reference sequence). The CDR3 spans 13 residues. CDR3 protein: CSARVLELSGYTF. DNA of the CDR3: TGCAGTGCTAGAGTGCTAGAACTGTCCGGCTACACCTTC.

The chain employs TRBV5-1 and TRBJ1-1; D is undetermined. The CDR3 sequence is 10 residues long. Germline assignment: CDR1 SGHRS and CDR2 YFSETQ. The CDR3 reads CAVRLTEAFF. CDR3 in DNA: TGCGCTGTTAGGCTCACTGAAGCTTTCTTT. Drawing the rest from reference TRBV5-1 and TRBJ1-1, the complete variable domain is KAGVTQTPRYLIKTRGQQVTLSCSPISGHRSVSWYQQTPGQGLQFLFEYFSETQRNKGNFPGRFSGRQFSNSRSEMNVSTLELGDSALYLCAVRLTEAFFGQGTRLTVV.

The J gene is TRBJ2-1, the V gene TRBV6-6; tentative D call: TRBD2 (7 bases). Per germline, CDR1 MNHNY and CDR2 SVGAGI (reference sequence). The CDR3 loop spans 14 amino acids. Trimming removed 6 bases at V and 9 bases at J, with 18 bases between. The CDR3 sequence: CASSRWGGIGEQFF. The CDR3 nucleotides read TGTGCCAGCAGCCGGTGGGGGGGCATCGGTGAGCAGTTCTTC.

The chain couples TRBV3-1 to TRBJ1-1, with no clear D. CDR3 size: 14 residues. CDR1 LGHDT and CDR2 YNNKEL come from the germline V gene (reference sequence). Trimming took off 6 bases at V and 13 bases at J, with 24 bases between the two ends. The CDR3, as DNA: TGTGCCAGCAGTGAAGCGCGGGCCAGAGAGGATCTTTTCTTT. As protein: CASSEARAREDLFF.

This rearrangement joins TRBV15 to TRBJ2-7; D is ambiguous. With 2 bases removed from V and 8 bases from J, the gap between germline ends came to 13 bases. The length of the CDR3 is 13 residues. CDR1 is LNHNV, CDR2 YYDKDF, per germline (reference sequence). Here the CDR3 DNA reads TGTGCCACCAGCAGAACCAATCAGCCCCAGCAGTACTTC. This encodes CATSRTNQPQQYF.

The J gene is TRBJ1-2, the V gene TRBV5-1; 9 bases fit TRBD1. This CDR3 has 13 residues. V was pared by 0 bases and J by 8 bases, with 2 bases of the junction left unmatched. Germline V gene data show CDR1 as SGHRS and CDR2 as YFSETQ. The CDR3 sequence is CASSLVDRGGYTF. CDR3 nucleotides: TGCGCCAGCAGCTTGGTGGACAGGGGAGGCTACACCTTC.

V is TRBV19 and J is TRBJ2-2; no firm D call. Trimming stripped 7 bases from V and 0 bases from J, with 12 bases between. Germline V gene data show CDR1 as LNHDA and CDR2 as SQIVND (reference sequence). The CDR3 consists of 15 residues. The CDR3, as DNA: TGTGCCAGTATCATGACTTACGCGAACACCGGGGAGCTGTTTTTT. Translation: CASIMTYANTGELFF. The variable domain in full, with the rest retrieved from reference TRBV19 and TRBJ2-2, is DGGITQSPKYLFRKEGQNVTLSCEQNLNHDAMYWYRQDPGQGLRLIYYSQIVNDFQKGDIAEGYSVSREKKESFPLTVTSAQKNPTAFYLCASIMTYANTGELFFGEGSRLTVL.

A few counts support this clonotype. V is TRBV24-1 and J is TRBJ2-7; D perhaps matches TRBD2 (6 bases). There are 15 residues in the CDR3. V lost 5 bases, J lost 4 bases, and 17 bases lay in between. The germline V gene encodes CDR1 KGHDR and CDR2 SFDVKD. The CDR3 spells CATSAPNGGGYEQYF. Here the CDR3 DNA reads TGTGCCACCAGTGCCCCTAATGGGGGAGGTTACGAGCAGTACTTC.

This chain links TRBV10-3 with TRBJ1-6; 9 bases are shared with TRBD1. J was trimmed by 9 bases and V by 1 base; bases with no gene match: 10. This CDR3 comprises 17 residues. Germline V CDR1 and CDR2: ENHRY, SYGVKD. CDR3 coding DNA: TGTGCCATCAGTGAGTACCCGGTCCGGACAGGGGTTTCACCCCTCCACTTT. Amino acid sequence: CAISEYPVRTGVSPLHF.

CDR3 in DNA: TGTGCCAGCAGCGCCGGGACGGGGGGCCAGTACTTC. Translating it yields CASSAGTGGQYF. The gene calls are TRBV7-9 and TRBJ2-5; the match to TRBD2 covers 7 bases. Germline V gene data show CDR1 as SEHNR and CDR2 as FQNEAQ (reference sequence). V lost 5 bases to trimming and J lost 10 bases; unmatched junction nucleotides: 7. This CDR3 is 12 amino acids long.

This clonotype was seen at least ten times. This chain joins TRBV7-8 and TRBJ2-7, with D perhaps assigned TRBD1 or TRBD2 (5 bases each). The CDR3 covers 12 residues. CDR1 and CDR2 from the germline V gene are SGHVS and FQNEAQ. Trimming left V 9 bases short and J 1 base short, with 10 bases between. CDR3 region: CARRWGSYEQYF. Written as DNA, the CDR3 is TGTGCCAGAAGATGGGGGTCCTACGAGCAGTACTTC.

The table lists this clonotype with a count of one. V usage is TRBV9 and J usage is TRBJ2-6; TRBD2 agrees at 12 bases. The CDR3 has 18 amino acids. Trimming at V came to 3 bases and at J to 0 bases, leaving 4 bases not matched to a gene. Germline CDR1 and CDR2: SGDLS and YYNGEE. Written as DNA, the CDR3 is TGTGCCAGCAGCGCGAAGGGACTAGCGGGCTCTGGGGCCAACGTCCTGACTTTC. It codes for CASSAKGLAGSGANVLTF.

In regard to this clonotype: One end of the junction is discordant with germline, which a read error may explain. The V and J genes are TRBV12-3 or TRBV12-4 and TRBJ2-2, with D maybe TRBD2 (5 bases). The CDR3 length is 12 residues. The CDR3 DNA reads TGTGCCAGCACCGGGTTCCCCGGGGAGCTGCTTTTT. Residues: CASTGFPGELLF.

This clonotype was detected a few times. This clone may be a read error of a much larger clone one base away. CDR3 nucleotide sequence: TGTGCCAGCAGCCCACACCCCCGGAACACTGAAGCTTTCTTT. Translating gives CASSPHPRNTEAFF. The V call is TRBV7-6, the J call TRBJ1-1; D uncertain. The V end was cut by 5 bases, the J end by 1 base, with 11 bases between. The CDR3 totals 14 residues. CDR1 and CDR2 (germline): SGHVS, FNYEAQ.

The table lists this clonotype with many counts. This chain links TRBV7-2 with TRBJ1-2; no reliable D call. Trimming left V 2 bases short and J 2 bases short, with 9 bases between. Germline CDR1 and CDR2: SGHTA and FQGNSA. CDR3 length: 14 amino acids. The CDR3 protein is CASSLFDTNYGYTF. The CDR3 region has the DNA TGTGCCAGCAGCTTATTTGACACCAACTATGGCTACACCTTC.

This clonotype was picked up many times. The CDR3 sequence is CASSRNRVLKGYTF. The CDR3 nucleotides are TGTGCCAGCAGCCGAAACAGGGTGCTGAAGGGCTACACCTTC. This chain uses TRBV5-8 with TRBJ1-2; D perhaps matches TRBD1 (6 bases). The germline CDR1 and CDR2 sequences are SGHTS and YDEGEE. Trimming took 4 bases from V and 8 from J, leaving 18 bases between them. The CDR3 sequence is 14 residues long.

As to this clonotype: This clone may be a read error of a much larger clone one base away. This sequence joins TRBV7-9 and TRBJ1-1, with 9 bases fitting TRBD1. CDR1 and CDR2 from the germline V gene are SEHNR and FQNEAQ (reference sequence). This CDR3 region has 15 residues. This chain's CDR3 is CASSFRGQGWTEALF. DNA of the CDR3: TGTGCCAGCAGCTTCAGAGGACAGGGGTGGACTGAAGCTCTCTTT.

This clonotype was seen more than once but under ten times. V usage is TRBV30 and J usage is TRBJ1-2; D is possibly TRBD1 (5 bases). V gave up 4 bases and J gave up 6 bases, with 12 bases separating them. The CDR3 is 12 residues long. Germline CDR1 reads GTSNPN; CDR2 reads SVGIG (reference sequence). In DNA, the CDR3 is TGTGCCTGGAACCCCAGGGTTGATGGCTACACCTTC. Translated, it gives CAWNPRVDGYTF.

The chain uses TRBV4-3 and TRBJ2-7; 7 bases line up with TRBD1. With 4 bases clipped from V and 5 bases from J, the junction kept 14 bases outside the gene matches. Germline V lookup: CDR1 LGHNA, CDR2 YSLEER. CDR3 length equals 16 residues. CDR3 protein: CASSLFNAGGTDEQYF. CDR3 nucleotides: TGCGCCAGCAGCCTTTTCAATGCAGGGGGAACGGACGAGCAGTACTTC.

V and J are TRBV7-8 and TRBJ1-2, with D perhaps matching TRBD1 (5 bases). Trimming pared 7 bases from V and 1 base from J, leaving 16 bases between. This CDR3 has 15 amino acids. In germline, CDR1 is SGHVS, CDR2 FQNEAQ. The CDR3 coding sequence is TGTGCCAGCACCCCAGAGGGGTCGGATAACTATGGCTACACCTTC. Translating it yields CASTPEGSDNYGYTF. Full variable domain (outside the CDR3, taken from reference TRBV7-8 and TRBJ1-2): GAGVSQSPRYKVAKRGQDVALRCDPISGHVSLFWYQQALGQGPEFLTYFQNEAQLDKSGLPSDRFFAERPEGSVSTLKIQRTQQEDSAVYLCASTPEGSDNYGYTFGSGTRLTVV.